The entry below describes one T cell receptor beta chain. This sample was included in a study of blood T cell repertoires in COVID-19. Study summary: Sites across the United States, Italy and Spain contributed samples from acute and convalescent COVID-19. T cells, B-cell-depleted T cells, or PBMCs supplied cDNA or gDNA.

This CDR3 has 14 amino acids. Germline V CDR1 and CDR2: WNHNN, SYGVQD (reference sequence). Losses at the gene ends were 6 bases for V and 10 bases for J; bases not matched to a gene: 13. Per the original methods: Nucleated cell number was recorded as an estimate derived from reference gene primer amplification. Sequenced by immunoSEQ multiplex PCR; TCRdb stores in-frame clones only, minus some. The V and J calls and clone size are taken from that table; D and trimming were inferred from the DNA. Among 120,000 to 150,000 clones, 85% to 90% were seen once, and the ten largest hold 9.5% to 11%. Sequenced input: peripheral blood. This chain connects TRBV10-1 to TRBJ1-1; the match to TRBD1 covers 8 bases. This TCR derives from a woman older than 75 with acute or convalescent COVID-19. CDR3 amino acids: CASSGDRGLRVAFF. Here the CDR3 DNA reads TGCGCCAGCAGCGGAGACAGGGGACTAAGGGTAGCTTTCTTT.